Listed below are T cell receptor beta chains from one sample, sequenced in a study of cytomegalovirus exposure and HLA in healthy donors. The data were produced by immunoSEQ multiplex PCR, yet TCRdb's version contains in-frame clones alone and is incomplete. The sample has 150,000 to 200,000 clones, 85% seen once. Source material: PBMCs. Receptors originate from a man between 18 and 35 years old in good health and CMV-seropositive. Each CDR3 is given with its conserved first and last residue. D genes are given only for firm matches. Expanded clones get a size class; other rows say once, few or many, or leave the size out.

CDR3 DNA: TGCGCCAGCAGCTCCGGACAGGAAATCACCGGGGAGCTGTTTTTT
CDR3 protein: CASSSGQEITGELFF
clone size: .
D gene: TRBD1
V gene: TRBV5-1
J gene: TRBJ2-2

CDR3 DNA: TGTGCCAGCAGCCCCCGACTAGCGGGGGGTGCAGATACGCAGTATTTT
CDR3 protein: CASSPRLAGGADTQYF
clone size: .
D gene: TRBD2
V gene: TRBV7-3
J gene: TRBJ2-3

CDR3 DNA: TGCGCCAGCAGCTTCACAGGGGACTACGAGCAGTACTTC
CDR3 protein: CASSFTGDYEQYF
clone size: .
D gene: TRBD1
V gene: TRBV5-1
J gene: TRBJ2-7

CDR3 DNA: TGTGCCAGCTCACCGTTAGCGGTTGGAGAGACCCAGTACTTC
CDR3 protein: CASSPLAVGETQYF
clone size: .
D gene: .
V gene: TRBV18
J gene: TRBJ2-5

CDR3 DNA: TGTGCCAGCAGCCTCCTAGCGGGGGCTCAGTTCTTC
CDR3 protein: CASSLLAGAQFF
clone size: .
D gene: TRBD2
V gene: TRBV7-9
J gene: TRBJ2-1

CDR3 DNA: TGTGCCAGCAGCTTAGGGGGGGGGCTCTACGAGCAGTACTTC
CDR3 protein: CASSLGGGLYEQYF
clone size: .
D gene: .
V gene: TRBV11-2
J gene: TRBJ2-7

CDR3 DNA: TGCGCCAGCAGTCTTGGACAGGCGGGTGAAGCTTTCTTT
CDR3 protein: CASSLGQAGEAFF
clone size: once
D gene: TRBD1
V gene: TRBV4-1
J gene: TRBJ1-1

CDR3 DNA: TGTGCCAGCAGCCCCCGGGAGGGGGGGAACGCTGAAGCTTTCTTT
CDR3 protein: CASSPREGGNAEAFF
clone size: .
D gene: .
V gene: TRBV7-9
J gene: TRBJ1-1

CDR3 DNA: TGTGCCTGGTGGGGGGGGCCGGGTGAAGCTTTCTTT
CDR3 protein: CAWWGGPGEAFF
clone size: .
D gene: .
V gene: TRBV30
J gene: TRBJ1-1

CDR3 DNA: TGTGCCAGCAGAGTGGCGGAGGGCACTGAAGCTTTCTTT
CDR3 protein: CASRVAEGTEAFF
clone size: few
D gene: .
V gene: TRBV6-1
J gene: TRBJ1-1

CDR3 DNA: TGCGCCAGCAGCTCCCCTCAGGGGGCGCCTATTATTGGGGAGCTGTTTTTT
CDR3 protein: CASSSPQGAPIIGELFF
clone size: .
D gene: TRBD1
V gene: TRBV5-1
J gene: TRBJ2-2

CDR3 DNA: TGTGCCAGCTCACCTGGGGGCAGGGGGACCTATGGCTACACCTTC
CDR3 protein: CASSPGGRGTYGYTF
clone size: .
D gene: TRBD1
V gene: TRBV18
J gene: TRBJ1-2

CDR3 DNA: TGTGCCAGCAGCCCGGAGGGGGCGCGGACTGAAGCTTTCTTT
CDR3 protein: CASSPEGARTEAFF
clone size: .
D gene: TRBD1
V gene: TRBV7-8
J gene: TRBJ1-1

CDR3 DNA: TGTGCCAGCTGGACGCAGACAGGGGGGATGAACACTGAAGCTTTCTTT
CDR3 protein: CASWTQTGGMNTEAFF
clone size: .
D gene: TRBD1
V gene: TRBV28
J gene: TRBJ1-1

CDR3 DNA: TGTGCCAGCAGCCTTGGGACTAGTAGTGAGCAGTTCTTC
CDR3 protein: CASSLGTSSEQFF
clone size: .
D gene: TRBD2
V gene: TRBV6-1
J gene: TRBJ2-1

CDR3 DNA: TGTGCCAGCAGTGAACAACAACGAACAGGGAACCCCGGGGCCAACGTCCTGACTTTC
CDR3 protein: CASSEQQRTGNPGANVLTF
clone size: .
D gene: .
V gene: TRBV6-1
J gene: TRBJ2-6

CDR3 DNA: TGTGCCAGCAGCTTAGCTGGGGGCCCCGGGGAGCTGTTTTTT
CDR3 protein: CASSLAGGPGELFF
clone size: .
D gene: .
V gene: TRBV13
J gene: TRBJ2-2

CDR3 DNA: TGTGCCAGCAATGACCCTGGGAGGGCAGATACGCAGTATTTT
CDR3 protein: CASNDPGRADTQYF
clone size: .
D gene: TRBD2
V gene: TRBV6-1
J gene: TRBJ2-3

CDR3 DNA: TGTGCCAGCAGCTTCATCGGGGACTATGGCTACACCTTC
CDR3 protein: CASSFIGDYGYTF
clone size: .
D gene: .
V gene: TRBV7-9
J gene: TRBJ1-2

CDR3 DNA: TGTGCCAGCAGTTTATCCGACAGGGTCTTCTACAATGAGCAGTTCTTC
CDR3 protein: CASSLSDRVFYNEQFF
clone size: .
D gene: TRBD1
V gene: TRBV28
J gene: TRBJ2-1

CDR3 DNA: TGTGCCAGCAGTTTCGAGGGGGACTATGGCTACACCTTC
CDR3 protein: CASSFEGDYGYTF
clone size: .
D gene: .
V gene: TRBV28
J gene: TRBJ1-2

CDR3 DNA: TGTGCCAGCAGCCCCCTAAGGATGACAGGGGGTGAACTGTTTTTT
CDR3 protein: CASSPLRMTGGELFF
clone size: .
D gene: TRBD1
V gene: TRBV9
J gene: TRBJ2-2

CDR3 DNA: TGTGCCAGCAGACCCGGGACAGGGTCTTACAATGAGCAGTTCTTC
CDR3 protein: CASRPGTGSYNEQFF
clone size: .
D gene: TRBD1
V gene: TRBV28
J gene: TRBJ2-1

CDR3 DNA: TGTGCCAGCAGCGTACAGGGGGTCGGGGAGCTGTTTTTT
CDR3 protein: CASSVQGVGELFF
clone size: .
D gene: TRBD1
V gene: TRBV7-9
J gene: TRBJ2-2

CDR3 DNA: TGCGCCAGCGGGGCCGCGAGCTCCTACAATGAGCAGTTCTTC
CDR3 protein: CASGAASSYNEQFF
clone size: .
D gene: .
V gene: TRBV5-1
J gene: TRBJ2-1

CDR3 DNA: TGTGCCAGCAGCTTAGCGGGGGGTGGCACAGATACGCAGTATTTT
CDR3 protein: CASSLAGGGTDTQYF
clone size: few
D gene: TRBD2
V gene: TRBV11-3
J gene: TRBJ2-3

CDR3 DNA: TGTGCCAGCTCACGAGGACAGGGGAATAATTCACCCCTCCACTTT
CDR3 protein: CASSRGQGNNSPLHF
clone size: .
D gene: TRBD1
V gene: TRBV18
J gene: TRBJ1-6

CDR3 DNA: TGTGCCAGCAGTCTAGACGGGTCCAAGAGACCCCAGTACTTC
CDR3 protein: CASSLDGSKRPQYF
clone size: .
D gene: .
V gene: TRBV6-5
J gene: TRBJ2-5

CDR3 DNA: TGTGCCAGCAGTAGTCCGGGGAAAGCCGGGGAGCTGTTTTTT
CDR3 protein: CASSSPGKAGELFF
clone size: .
D gene: .
V gene: TRBV2
J gene: TRBJ2-2

CDR3 DNA: TGTGCCAGTAGTATTGACAGATGGACCGGGGAGCTGTTTTTT
CDR3 protein: CASSIDRWTGELFF
clone size: .
D gene: .
V gene: TRBV19
J gene: TRBJ2-2

CDR3 DNA: TGTGCCACCGCCGGGACAGGGACCTATGGCTACACCTTC
CDR3 protein: CATAGTGTYGYTF
clone size: .
D gene: TRBD1
V gene: TRBV19
J gene: TRBJ1-2

CDR3 DNA: TGTGCCAGCAGTGCGGTGGGACTAGCGGGGGATGAGCAGTTCTTC
CDR3 protein: CASSAVGLAGDEQFF
clone size: .
D gene: TRBD2
V gene: TRBV11-3
J gene: TRBJ2-1

CDR3 DNA: TGTGCTAGCAGCTTAGGAGCGGGGGGGAGCACAGATACGCAGTATTTT
CDR3 protein: CASSLGAGGSTDTQYF
clone size: .
D gene: TRBD2
V gene: TRBV7-7
J gene: TRBJ2-3

CDR3 DNA: TGTGCCTGCATAGGACAGGGCCTAGCCAAAAACATTCAGTACTTC
CDR3 protein: CACIGQGLAKNIQYF
clone size: once
D gene: TRBD1
V gene: TRBV30
J gene: TRBJ2-4

CDR3 DNA: TGCGCCAGCAGTCCTACCTTAGCGGGGGGGAACATTAAGCAGTTCTTC
CDR3 protein: CASSPTLAGGNIKQFF
clone size: few
D gene: TRBD2
V gene: TRBV10-2
J gene: TRBJ2-1

CDR3 DNA: TGTGCCAGCAGGAACCCGGGACAGAGAGCCTCTGGAAACACCATATATTTT
CDR3 protein: CASRNPGQRASGNTIYF
clone size: .
D gene: TRBD1
V gene: TRBV11-2
J gene: TRBJ1-3

CDR3 DNA: TGTGCCAGCAGCGGGGGACAGGGCGAAAACATTCAGTACTTC
CDR3 protein: CASSGGQGENIQYF
clone size: .
D gene: TRBD1
V gene: TRBV7-2
J gene: TRBJ2-4

CDR3 DNA: TGTGCCTGGAGCCGTATGGGACTAGCGGAGGAGACCCAGTACTTC
CDR3 protein: CAWSRMGLAEETQYF
clone size: .
D gene: TRBD2
V gene: TRBV30
J gene: TRBJ2-5

CDR3 DNA: TGTGCCAGCAGCCCTGGGGGACAGGACTATGGCTACACCTTC
CDR3 protein: CASSPGGQDYGYTF
clone size: .
D gene: TRBD1
V gene: TRBV4-2
J gene: TRBJ1-2

CDR3 DNA: TGTGCCAGCAGTTCCCACAGAATATCCCCTTATGGCTACACCTTC
CDR3 protein: CASSSHRISPYGYTF
clone size: .
D gene: .
V gene: TRBV28
J gene: TRBJ1-2

CDR3 DNA: TGTGCCAGCAGGAGTGAAGGGGCACACTATCTTGGCTACACCTTC
CDR3 protein: CASRSEGAHYLGYTF
clone size: .
D gene: .
V gene: TRBV6-5
J gene: TRBJ1-2

CDR3 DNA: TGTGCCAGCAGCTTAATCGGAGGGGCAGGAAACACCATATATTTT
CDR3 protein: CASSLIGGAGNTIYF
clone size: .
D gene: .
V gene: TRBV7-3
J gene: TRBJ1-3